The subject of this entry is one TCR beta chain. The data derive from a study of blood T cell repertoires in COVID-19. Study in general: Nucleic acid was either cDNA or gDNA, and it came from T cells, B-cell-depleted T cells, or PBMCs.

Sequencing was performed with immunoSEQ multiplex PCR; in TCRdb, only in-frame clones are kept and a portion is missing. The repertoire holds tens of thousands of clones, with more than 75% as singletons. Germline trimming cut 10 bases from V and 2 bases from J; bases unmatched to any gene: 12. Germline V gene data show CDR1 as MNHEY and CDR2 as SMNVEV (reference sequence). The CDR3 covers 15 residues. The rearrangement links TRBV27 to TRBJ1-2; 8 bases line up with TRBD1. This sequence was found in a woman in her sixties or seventies with acute or convalescent COVID-19. The sequenced material came from peripheral blood. This CDR3 is CATGSRAGGNYGYTF. As DNA, the CDR3 is TGTGCCACGGGCTCAAGGGCAGGGGGCAACTATGGCTACACCTTC.